This T cell receptor beta chain emerged from a study of vaccination and CD4 T cells after COVID-19. Treatment given: approximately nine-day PBMC culture with coronavirus spike peptide pools or control peptides (ViraFEST assay). With the Oncomine TCR Beta short-read assay, DNA from cultured CD4+ T cells was sequenced. TCRdb reprocessed the PCR reads via MiXCR and lists one record per CDR3 protein. The data contain 20,000 to 30,000 distinct CDR3 sequences, approximately 50% of them singletons. Only a few counts were recorded for this clonotype. Its antigen is unidentified. There are 15 residues in the CDR3. V lost 5 bases and J lost 0, with 10 bases in between. Germline V lookup: CDR1 KGHDR, CDR2 SFDVKD.

Sequences were derived from CD4+ T cells from blood, cultured in vitro, sampled before SARS-CoV-2 vaccination. This TCR was recovered from a human donor who received a COVID-19 vaccine. This chain uses TRBV24-1 with TRBJ1-5; D remains ambiguous. CDR3 protein: CATSVRGISNQPQHF. DNA for the CDR3: TGTGCCACCAGTGTCAGAGGGATTAGCAATCAGCCCCAGCATTTT.